This TCR beta chain was captured by sequencing in a study of CD8 T cells in ankylosing spondylitis (dated by TCRdb to 2015 to 2018). Some background on the complete study: To find TCR variants linked to disease, the study profiled T cell receptor beta repertoires in ankylosing spondylitis patients and healthy donors. The full study cohort comprised about 23 ankylosing spondylitis patients and 110 or so healthy donors. Samples of peripheral blood were taken, and for ankylosing spondylitis patients, synovial fluid was collected as well.

Beyond this particular receptor, the publication reports: Blood from ankylosing spondylitis patients appeared to be characterized by a TCR beta motif made up of seven or eight highly homologous amino acid variants. The disease-linked clones were reported to be significantly enriched in matched synovial fluid samples from ankylosing spondylitis patients. Some motif variants had previously been reported in the synovial fluid and blood of reactive arthritis patients, which suggests shared mechanisms of disease initiation. A CD8+ phenotype was shown by the disease-linked clones, which were found at relatively low frequencies in peripheral blood.

Concerning this clonotype: The antigen this receptor binds is unknown. Qualities for individual bases were not recorded, and no much larger clone is one base off.

The sequencer was an Illumina HiSeq 2500. TCR beta libraries were prepared by quantitative 5'-RACE with molecular barcodes. In the original analysis: Disease-linked TCR variants were identified with a new computational method built on a probabilistic model of VDJ rearrangement. The public reads were run again by TCRdb, first through fastp at Q25 and then through MiXCR, and only productive beta chains were kept. Under each unique CDR3 protein, matching rows form one entry showing the most common genes and DNA. The V and J calls were determined by TCRdb, not by the authors. The sample table holds about 440,000 distinct CDR3 sequences, of which roughly 15% were seen once. Around 0.92% of the sample is in the top ten clones. Sequences were obtained from blood, either unsorted or a sorted T cell fraction (not recorded which). This receptor was identified in a male donor with ankylosing spondylitis.

Here is the DNA: TGTGCCAGTAGTATTGCGGGGTGGCACGACGATTCCTACGAGCAGTACTTC. This codes for CASSIAGWHDDSYEQYF. The chain employs TRBV19 and TRBJ2-7; tentative D gene TRBD2, with 6 bases matching. Per the germline V gene (reference sequence), LNHDA is the CDR1 and SQIVND is the CDR2. V is shortened by 3 bases, J by 1 base, and the region joining them spans 19 bases. The CDR3 holds 17 amino acids from the cysteine to the phenylalanine. Only the CDR3 portion is preserved as DNA: 51 bases, with reading frame beginning at the first base.